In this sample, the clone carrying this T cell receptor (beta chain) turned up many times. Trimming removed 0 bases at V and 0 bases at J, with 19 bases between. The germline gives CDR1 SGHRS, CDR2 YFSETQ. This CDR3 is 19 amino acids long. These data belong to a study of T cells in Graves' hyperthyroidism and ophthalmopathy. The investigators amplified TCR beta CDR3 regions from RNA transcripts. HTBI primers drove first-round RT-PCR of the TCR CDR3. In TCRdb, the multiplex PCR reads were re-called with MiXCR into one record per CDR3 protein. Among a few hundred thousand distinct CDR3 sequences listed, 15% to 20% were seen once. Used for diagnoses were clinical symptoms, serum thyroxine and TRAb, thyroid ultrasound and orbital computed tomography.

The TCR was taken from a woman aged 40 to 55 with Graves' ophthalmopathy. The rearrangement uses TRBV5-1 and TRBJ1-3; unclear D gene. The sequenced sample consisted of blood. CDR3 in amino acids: CASSLDGMGKWISGNTIYF. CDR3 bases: TGCGCCAGCAGCTTGGATGGGATGGGAAAGTGGATCTCTGGAAACACCATATATTTT.